Included here is one TCR beta chain sequence, with context. Its antigen is unknown. cDNA carried unique molecular identifiers, and a universal primer site was added by template switching. TCRdb reprocessed the 5' RACE reads via MiXCR and lists one record per CDR3 protein. The top ten hold 0.8% to 1% of the sample, which has some 660,000 distinct CDR3 sequences, around 8.6% seen once. The data stem from a study of identical twins. General study points: Cross-sectional statistical analysis, not tracking of the same donors, underpinned the conclusions.

Everyone who gave samples was a healthy Caucasian. CDR1 is SGHTA and CDR2 is FQGNSA in the germline V gene. This CDR3 has 13 amino acids. V gave up 4 bases and J gave up 4 bases, with 9 bases separating them. The same sample was also studied in work on yellow fever vaccine responses in identical twins.

This chain connects TRBV7-2 to TRBJ2-3; D might be TRBD1 or TRBD2, each matching 5 bases. This receptor was identified in a woman aged 18 to 35 in good health. The sequencing input was PBMCs. CDR3 in DNA: TGTGCCAGCAGCTGGCAGGGAGCAGATACGCAGTATTTT. Amino acids: CASSWQGADTQYF.